This T cell receptor beta chain is from a study of cytomegalovirus exposure and HLA in healthy donors. Findings and caveats of the study: The classifier was said to identify cytomegalovirus status with high specificity and sensitivity.

A multiplex PCR was run with 60 Vbeta primers and 13 Jbeta primers. Profiling relied on immunoSEQ multiplex PCR, and the TCRdb table lists in-frame clones only, not all of them. Among around 170,000 clones listed, about 65% were seen once. This clone was found once. Its specificity is unknown. Material for sequencing was PBMCs. The TCR was taken from a girl under 18 in good health and CMV-seronegative.

The CDR3 region is CASSQGAKQETQYF. CDR3 DNA sequence: TGCGCCAGCAGCCAAGGTGCGAAACAAGAGACCCAGTACTTC. The chain couples TRBV4-1 to TRBJ2-5; D call uncertain. CDR3 size: 14 residues. Per the germline V gene, CDR1 is MGHRA and CDR2 is YSYEKL. V lost 1 base, J lost 2 bases, and 8 bases lay in between.